Below are 27 T cell receptor beta chains sequenced from a single sample in a study of blood T cell repertoires in COVID-19. Profiled with immunoSEQ multiplex PCR; TCRdb holds only in-frame clones, not every one. In the table there are roughly 200,000 clones, roughly 80% of which are singletons. Sequencing used peripheral blood. Receptors originate from a woman aged 55-69 years with COVID-19, enrolled during active disease.

This chain links TRBV3-1 (or the pseudogene TRBV3-2) with TRBJ2-2; D is unresolved. This CDR3 comprises 14 residues. Looked up from germline, CDR1 is LGHDT and CDR2 is YNNKEL (reference sequence). The V end was cut by 7 bases, the J end by 2 bases, with 11 bases between. The CDR3 DNA reads TGTGCCAGCAAAGAGGAGACTAACACCGGGGAGCTGTTTTTT. It is translated as CASKEETNTGELFF.

This clone was counted only a few times. This sequence joins TRBV7-3 and TRBJ1-1; 9 positions match TRBD1. V shed 1 base, J shed 0 bases, and the junction held 9 bases outside the gene matches. This CDR3 is built from 18 residues. The germline CDR1 and CDR2 sequences are SGHTA and FQGTGA. The CDR3 DNA reads TGTGCCAGCAGCTTAAGGGCCGGGACAGGGAGGCTGAACACTGAAGCTTTCTTT. Translation gives CASSLRAGTGRLNTEAFF.

The rearrangement links TRBV5-1 to TRBJ1-1; possibly TRBD1 for D (6 bases). The CDR3 has 13 residues. Germline CDR1 and CDR2: SGHRS and YFSETQ. V lost 1 base and J lost 7, with 11 bases in between. The CDR3 region is CASSLQGGYEAFF. CDR3 nucleotides: TGCGCCAGCAGCTTGCAAGGGGGTTATGAAGCTTTCTTT.

This clone was picked up one time. The chain is built from TRBV6-6 and TRBJ2-1, with 12 bases that match TRBD1. The CDR3 contains 16 residues. CDR1 is MNHNY and CDR2 is SVGAGI in the germline V gene (reference sequence). V trimming: 4 bases; J trimming: 8 bases; junction bases outside the gene matches: 9. The CDR3: CASSFKTGTGGDEQFF. Written as DNA, the CDR3 is TGTGCCAGCAGTTTTAAAACCGGGACAGGGGGCGATGAGCAGTTCTTC.

This clone was detected a few times. V usage is TRBV9 and J usage is TRBJ2-2, with TRBD2 as a possible D gene (5 bases). The V end was cut by 0 bases, the J end by 6 bases, with 6 bases between. The CDR3 is made up of 13 amino acids. Germline lookup yields CDR1 SGDLS and CDR2 YYNGEE. CDR3 sequence (DNA): TGTGCCAGCAGCGTAGACGGGGCCGGGGAGCTGTTTTTT. As protein: CASSVDGAGELFF.

This clone appeared a single time. This chain links TRBV5-6 with TRBJ1-2; 8 nucleotides align to TRBD1. This CDR3 has 15 amino acids. The V segment lost 4 bases and the J segment 4 bases; nucleotides outside the gene matches: 9. The germline gives CDR1 SGHDT, CDR2 YYEEEE. CDR3 DNA: TGTGCCAGCAGCCCGGAGACAGGGGTCACCTATGGCTACACCTTC. It is translated as CASSPETGVTYGYTF.

This clone was recorded many times. The rearrangement uses TRBV19 and TRBJ2-7; TRBD1 matches at 9 bases. The J segment lost 1 base and the V segment lost 6 bases, leaving 4 bases of the junction unmatched. The CDR3 extends over 14 amino acids. Germline values: CDR1 LNHDA, CDR2 SQIVND (reference sequence). CDR3 protein: CASRRQGESYEQYF. The CDR3 DNA reads TGTGCCAGTAGGAGACAGGGGGAATCCTACGAGCAGTACTTC.

The count of this clone is one. This chain's CDR3 is CASSLRDREYTEAFF. The CDR3 nucleotides read TGTGCCAGCAGTTTACGGGACAGGGAGTACACTGAAGCTTTCTTT. V usage is TRBV28 and J usage is TRBJ1-1; 9 nucleotides agree with TRBD1. CDR1 and CDR2 from the germline V gene are MDHEN and SYDVKM. CDR3 size: 15 residues. After removal of 2 bases from V and 3 bases from J, the junction contained 4 bases not matched to a gene. Full variable domain (outside the CDR3, taken from reference TRBV28 and TRBJ1-1): DVKVTQSSRYLVKRTGEKVFLECVQDMDHENMFWYRQDPGLGLRLIYFSYDVKMKEKGDIPEGYSVSREKKERFSLILESASTNQTSMYLCASSLRDREYTEAFFGQGTRLTVV.

This clone was detected once. The chain carries TRBV12-5 and TRBJ2-3; D possibly corresponds to TRBD2 (6 bases). Per the germline V gene, CDR1 is LGHNT and CDR2 is FRNRAP. The CDR3 extends over 15 amino acids. V dropped 3 bases and J dropped 1 base, with 11 bases sitting between them. CDR3 DNA sequence: TGTGCTAGTGGTTTTGGCGGGGACGGCACAGATACGCAGTATTTT. This translates into CASGFGGDGTDTQYF.

This chain links TRBV27 with TRBJ2-3; D possibly corresponds to TRBD2 (6 bases). The CDR3 is 14 residues long. V lost 5 bases and J 0 bases, leaving 9 bases between the germline ends. Per germline, CDR1 MNHEY and CDR2 SMNVEV (reference sequence). This CDR3 is CASSKGRSTDTQYF. The CDR3 nucleotides are TGTGCCAGCAGTAAAGGGAGGAGCACAGATACGCAGTATTTT.

The rearrangement joins TRBV18 to TRBJ1-1; a possible D gene is TRBD1 (6 bases). The CDR3 covers 13 residues. V gave up 3 bases and J gave up 7 bases, with 12 bases separating them. CDR1 is KGHSH, CDR2 LQKENI, per germline. CDR3 coding DNA: TGTGCCAGCTCACCCAAGGGGGGGAATGAAGCTTTCTTT. The encoded protein is CASSPKGGNEAFF.

This clone has just one count. The chain carries TRBV4-3 and TRBJ2-3, with TRBD2 matching over 8 bases. V trimming: 5 bases; J trimming: 3 bases; junction bases outside the gene matches: 10. The germline gives CDR1 LGHNA, CDR2 YSLEER. The CDR3 sequence is 16 residues long. The CDR3 here is CASSAGGAGATDTQYF. The CDR3 region has the DNA TGCGCCAGCAGCGCTGGGGGAGCGGGAGCGACAGATACGCAGTATTTT.

The chain employs TRBV21-1 and TRBJ2-3; TRBD1 is the table's D call and was not checked against the DNA. TRBV21-1 is reported as a pseudogene. This CDR3 region has 17 residues. CDR3 amino acids: CASSKGQGAVHTDTQYF. Here the CDR3 DNA reads TGTGCCAGCAGCAAAGGTCAGGGGGCGGTTCACACAGATACGCAGTATTTT.

This clone has just one count. V is TRBV30 and J is TRBJ2-3, with 10 positions matching TRBD2. Germline assignment: CDR1 GTSNPN and CDR2 SVGIG (reference sequence). CDR3 size: 16 residues. The V segment lost 4 bases and the J segment 4 bases; nucleotides outside the gene matches: 11. The chain's CDR3 is CAWKGGPLAGADTQYF. In DNA form, the CDR3 reads TGTGCCTGGAAAGGTGGGCCTCTAGCGGGAGCAGATACGCAGTATTTT. The complete variable domain, with remaining parts taken from reference TRBV30 and TRBJ2-3, reads SQTIHQWPATLVQPVGSPLSLECTVEGTSNPNLYWYRQAAGRGLQLLFYSVGIGQISSEVPQNLSASRPQDRQFILSSKKLLLSDSGFYLCAWKGGPLAGADTQYFGPGTRLTVL.

V is TRBV6-5 and J is TRBJ1-4, with 7 nucleotides matching TRBD1. V gave up 6 bases and J gave up 10 bases; unmatched junction bases: 14. Germline V CDR1 and CDR2: MNHEY, SVGAGI. This CDR3 is built from 15 residues. CDR3 in amino acids: CASSPLDREAVKLFF. The CDR3 nucleotides are TGTGCCAGCAGCCCACTCGACAGGGAGGCGGTAAAACTGTTTTTT.

This chain connects TRBV7-9 to TRBJ2-5; no firm D call. The CDR3 consists of 10 residues. CDR1 is SEHNR and CDR2 is FQNEAQ in the germline V gene (reference sequence). With 8 bases removed from V and 5 bases from J, the gap between germline ends came to 6 bases. CDR3 amino acids: CASSYETQYF. CDR3 coding DNA: TGTGCCAGCTCCTACGAGACCCAGTACTTC.

In its sample, this clone was seen once. The chain uses TRBV19 and TRBJ2-3, with TRBD2 matching over 11 bases. The germline gives CDR1 LNHDA, CDR2 SQIVND (reference sequence). The ends lost 2 bases at V and 2 bases at J; junction bases unmatched: 9. The CDR3 spans 18 residues. The CDR3 DNA follows: TGTGCCAGTAGTATATCGGGACTAGCGGTAGCCTACACAGATACGCAGTATTTT. It specifies CASSISGLAVAYTDTQYF.

The chain employs TRBV19 and TRBJ2-5, with a possible D match to TRBD1 (6 bases). CDR3 length: 17 residues. The V gene lost 2 bases and the J gene lost 5 bases, with 21 bases spanning the gap. Germline V gene data show CDR1 as LNHDA and CDR2 as SQIVND (reference sequence). The CDR3 region is CASSISPMGASRETQYF. CDR3 DNA sequence: TGTGCCAGTAGTATAAGCCCCATGGGGGCTAGCAGGGAGACCCAGTACTTC.

V gene TRBV11-1 combines with J gene TRBJ2-7, with TRBD2 matching over 14 bases. Germline CDR1 is SGHAT and CDR2 is FQDESV (reference sequence). The CDR3 is made up of 16 amino acids. The junction had 3 bases not matched to a gene; V was cut back by 2 bases and J by 3 bases. The CDR3 is CASSLQGLAGVYEQYF. DNA of the CDR3: TGTGCCAGCAGCTTACAGGGACTAGCGGGAGTCTACGAGCAGTACTTC.

The chain employs TRBV19 and TRBJ2-7; D may be TRBD1 (7 bases). Trimming pared 4 bases from V and 6 bases from J, leaving 10 bases between. Germline assignment: CDR1 LNHDA and CDR2 SQIVND (reference sequence). The CDR3 spans 12 residues. The CDR3 DNA is TGTGCCAGTAGTACTCAGGGGGGCGAGCAGTACGTC. Residues: CASSTQGGEQYV.

V and J are TRBV5-1 and TRBJ1-2, with TRBD1 matching over 9 bases. Germline CDR1 SGHRS, CDR2 YFSETQ. This CDR3 region has 14 residues. Trimming cost V 8 bases and J 3 bases; bases outside gene matches: 8. In DNA, the CDR3 is TGCGCCAGTTCCTTACAGGGGGCTGACTATGGCTACACCTTC. Its protein is CASSLQGADYGYTF. The full variable domain, its missing parts supplied by reference TRBV5-1 and TRBJ1-2, is KAGVTQTPRYLIKTRGQQVTLSCSPISGHRSVSWYQQTPGQGLQFLFEYFSETQRNKGNFPGRFSGRQFSNSRSEMNVSTLELGDSALYLCASSLQGADYGYTFGSGTRLTVV.

The chain combines TRBV19 with TRBJ2-6; D ambiguous. Germline V lookup: CDR1 LNHDA, CDR2 SQIVND (reference sequence). This CDR3 spans 18 amino acids. Deletions cut 3 bases from V and 0 bases from J, with 15 bases between. The CDR3 here is CASSIFSRVRSGANVLTF. DNA for the CDR3: TGTGCCAGTAGTATCTTTAGTCGGGTCCGCTCTGGGGCCAACGTCCTGACTTTC.

About this clone: This sample also contains other DNA sequences that code for the same CDR3. The V call is TRBV15, the J call TRBJ2-2; possible D gene TRBD2, 6 bases. CDR3 length: 16 amino acids. Trimming stripped 3 bases from V and 6 bases from J, with 17 bases between. Germline loops: CDR1 LNHNV, CDR2 YYDKDF (reference sequence). The DNA of the CDR3 is TGTGCCACCAGCAGGGGGGGTACGGGGTCCGCCGGGGAGCTGTTTTTT. Residues: CATSRGGTGSAGELFF. Combining the CDR3 with reference TRBV15 and TRBJ2-2 gives the whole variable domain DAMVIQNPRYQVTQFGKPVTLSCSQTLNHNVMYWYQQKSSQAPKLLFHYYDKDFNNEADTPDNFQSRRPNTSFCFLDIRSPGLGDTAMYLCATSRGGTGSAGELFFGEGSRLTVL.

The chain recombines TRBV7-2 with TRBJ2-5, with TRBD2 identical over 10 bases. V was clipped by 1 base and J by 2 bases; unmatched bases: 4. The germline V gene encodes CDR1 SGHTA and CDR2 FQGNSA. The CDR3 runs to 16 residues. As DNA, the CDR3 is TGTGCCAGCAGCTTAGTTAGCGGGGGGAAGCAAGAGACCCAGTACTTC. Translating gives CASSLVSGGKQETQYF.

This chain uses TRBV6-5 with TRBJ1-2; TRBD1 agrees at 8 bases. The germline V gene encodes CDR1 MNHEY and CDR2 SVGAGI. V lost 4 bases to trimming and J lost 4 bases; unmatched junction nucleotides: 5. The CDR3 runs 14 residues. The CDR3 sequence is CASSSSGTGYGYTF. CDR3 DNA: TGTGCCAGCAGTTCCTCCGGGACAGGCTATGGCTACACCTTC.

V and J are TRBV7-2 and TRBJ2-7, with TRBD2 identical over 14 bases. Germline CDR1 reads SGHTA; CDR2 reads FQGNSA. V trimming: 5 bases; J trimming: 3 bases; junction bases outside the gene matches: 3. The CDR3 extends over 15 amino acids. The CDR3, as DNA: TGTGCCAGCAGCCTGGGACTAGCGGGAGTCTACGAGCAGTACTTC. Amino acid sequence: CASSLGLAGVYEQYF.

The genes are TRBV7-8 and TRBJ2-2; D is perhaps TRBD1 (5 bases). CDR1 is SGHVS and CDR2 is FQNEAQ in the germline V gene. This CDR3 contains 15 residues. V dropped 5 bases and J dropped 4 bases, with 14 bases sitting between them. The CDR3 sequence: CASSQYTQGTGELFF. The DNA of the CDR3 is TGTGCCAGCAGCCAATATACGCAGGGCACCGGGGAGCTGTTTTTT.